Listed here are 30 T cell receptor beta chains from one sample, sequenced in a study of T cell responses to AZD1222 COVID-19 vaccine. Here immunoSEQ multiplex PCR was the method, and the copy in TCRdb shows in-frame clones only, minus some. Of 120,000 or so clones in the sample, over 80% were seen once. The sequences come from peripheral blood, collected 28 days after the second AZD1222 dose. The receptors come from an adult who received the AZD1222 COVID-19 vaccine.

The chain carries TRBV11-2 and TRBJ2-3, with D possibly TRBD2 on 6 matching bases. With 0 bases removed from V and 5 bases from J, the gap between germline ends came to 12 bases. The germline V gene has CDR1 SGHAT and CDR2 FQNNGV. This CDR3 contains 15 residues. CDR3 protein: CASSLDPGTQDTQYF. The CDR3, as DNA: TGTGCCAGCAGCTTAGATCCGGGGACTCAAGATACGCAGTATTTT.

The V and J genes are TRBV7-2 and TRBJ2-1, with 7 bases identical to TRBD2. Germline lookup yields CDR1 SGHTA and CDR2 FQGNSA. The CDR3 spans 15 residues. V shed 1 base, J shed 5 bases, and the junction held 5 bases outside the gene matches. DNA of the CDR3: TGTGCCAGCAGCTTAGGGCTAGCGGATGACAATGAGCAGTTCTTC. Amino acids: CASSLGLADDNEQFF.

The chain joins TRBV20-1 to TRBJ1-2; D remains ambiguous. There are 10 residues in the CDR3. Trimming took off 6 bases at V and 4 bases at J, with 6 bases between the two ends. The germline CDR1 and CDR2 sequences are DFQATT and SNEGSKA (reference sequence). This CDR3 is CSAWTYGYTF. DNA of the CDR3: TGCAGTGCATGGACCTATGGCTACACCTTC.

In this sample, this clone turned up once. V and J are TRBV11-2 and TRBJ1-5; D unresolved. The CDR3 extends over 14 amino acids. Germline-derived CDR1 and CDR2 are SGHAT and FQNNGV. Deletions cut 7 bases from V and 0 bases from J, with 10 bases between. The CDR3 sequence: CASKADGSNQPQHF. CDR3 nucleotide sequence: TGTGCCAGCAAGGCGGACGGTAGCAATCAGCCCCAGCATTTT.

CDR3 residues: CASSVVGDEKLFF. The CDR3, as DNA: TGTGCCAGCAGCGTAGTAGGGGATGAAAAACTGTTTTTT. The chain is built from TRBV9 and TRBJ1-4, with D perhaps matching TRBD1 (5 bases). The CDR3 totals 13 residues. The germline V and J ends were trimmed by 0 bases and 6 bases, with 6 bases remaining between them. Germline V gene lookup returns CDR1 SGDLS and CDR2 YYNGEE.

The CDR3 DNA reads as TGTGCCAGCAGCCGCGACAGGGTAAATGGCTACACCTTC. Amino acid sequence: CASSRDRVNGYTF. The chain links TRBV6-5 to TRBJ1-2; 7 positions agree with TRBD1. V shed 6 bases and J 6 bases; nucleotides not matched to a gene: 7. The germline gives CDR1 MNHEY, CDR2 SVGAGI. This CDR3 has 13 residues.

The chain combines TRBV12-3 or TRBV12-4 with TRBJ1-2; no clear D. V lost 6 bases and J 0 bases, leaving 5 bases between the germline ends. This CDR3 contains 12 residues. The CDR3 here is CASSVANYGYTF. CDR3 coding DNA: TGTGCCAGCAGCGTAGCTAACTATGGCTACACCTTC.

V usage is TRBV15 and J usage is TRBJ1-3; 8 nucleotides agree with TRBD1. The CDR3 sequence is 16 residues long. CDR1 and CDR2 (germline): LNHNV, YYDKDF (reference sequence). Unmatched junction bases numbered 4, after V lost 0 bases and J lost 3 bases. The CDR3 is CATSRDQGAVGNTIYF. For the CDR3, the DNA is TGTGCCACCAGCAGAGATCAGGGGGCAGTTGGAAACACCATATATTTT. The full variable domain, its missing parts supplied by reference TRBV15 and TRBJ1-3, is DAMVIQNPRYQVTQFGKPVTLSCSQTLNHNVMYWYQQKSSQAPKLLFHYYDKDFNNEADTPDNFQSRRPNTSFCFLDIRSPGLGDTAMYLCATSRDQGAVGNTIYFGEGSWLTVV.

The chain links TRBV19 to TRBJ2-3; D is unresolved. Germline V gives CDR1 LNHDA, CDR2 SQIVND (reference sequence). Between the trimmed V and J ends, which lost 6 bases and 5 bases, there was a span of 9 bases. The CDR3 spans 12 residues. The CDR3 sequence is CASSPSGDTQYF. The CDR3 DNA reads TGTGCCAGTAGCCCATCGGGAGATACGCAGTATTTT.

V usage is TRBV18 and J usage is TRBJ1-2; D may be TRBD1 (5 bases). The ends were cut back, 2 bases at V and 2 bases at J, with 6 bases in the middle. CDR1 KGHSH and CDR2 LQKENI come from the germline V gene. This CDR3 contains 13 residues. CDR3 DNA: TGTGCCAGCTCACCAGGGACCAACTATGGCTACACCTTC. This sequence encodes CASSPGTNYGYTF.

The chain is built from TRBV28 and TRBJ1-1; D unresolved. The germline V gene has CDR1 MDHEN and CDR2 SYDVKM. V was shortened by 4 bases and J by 0 bases, with 12 bases between the two germline ends. The CDR3 is made up of 15 amino acids. As DNA, the CDR3 is TGTGCCAGCAGTTACTCGACGAAGATGAACACTGAAGCTTTCTTT. Translated: CASSYSTKMNTEAFF.

V and J are TRBV4-1 and TRBJ1-2; TRBD1 aligns across 7 bases. V was pared by 7 bases and J by 1 base, with 9 bases of the junction left unmatched. Germline values: CDR1 MGHRA, CDR2 YSYEKL. The CDR3 runs 15 residues. In DNA, the CDR3 is TGCGCCAGCATCGGGGACAGCACTTATAACTATGGCTACACCTTC. Translated: CASIGDSTYNYGYTF.

The chain uses TRBV7-9 and TRBJ2-7, with D maybe TRBD2 (6 bases). Germline V lookup: CDR1 SEHNR, CDR2 FQNEAQ (reference sequence). The CDR3 contains 14 residues. Deletions cut 10 bases from V and 1 base from J, with 17 bases between. CDR3 nucleotide sequence: TGTGCCATAACCAAAGCGGGCATATCCTACGAGCAGTACTTC. It translates to CAITKAGISYEQYF.

The J gene is TRBJ1-5, the V gene TRBV20-1; D remains unclear. Looked up from germline, CDR1 is DFQATT and CDR2 is SNEGSKA (reference sequence). The V end was cut by 3 bases, the J end by 6 bases, with 12 bases between. This CDR3 contains 13 residues. The CDR3 coding sequence is TGCAGTGCTAGTCAATATCTTGCTCAGCCCCAGCATTTT. Protein sequence: CSASQYLAQPQHF.

CDR3 nucleotide sequence: TGTGCCAGCAGCGCGTCGGAGGGACGAAGGTACTACGAGCAGTACTTC. This encodes CASSASEGRRYYEQYF. The rearrangement joins TRBV9 to TRBJ2-7; TRBD2 is a possible D gene (6 bases). This CDR3 has 16 amino acids. V dropped 3 bases and J dropped 3 bases, with 19 bases sitting between them. Germline V CDR1 and CDR2: SGDLS, YYNGEE.

This clone was picked up one time. The CDR3 is CASSIGLANEQFF. The CDR3 region has the DNA TGTGCCAGTAGTATAGGTCTAGCGAATGAGCAGTTCTTC. The chain couples TRBV19 to TRBJ2-1, with D tentatively TRBD2 (6 bases). V dropped 1 base and J dropped 7 bases, with 8 bases sitting between them. This CDR3 comprises 13 residues. The germline V gene encodes CDR1 LNHDA and CDR2 SQIVND (reference sequence).

This clone was recorded only once. This sequence joins TRBV9 and TRBJ1-3, with D uncertain. This CDR3 spans 14 amino acids. V lost 3 bases, J lost 0 bases, and 7 bases lay in between. Germline values: CDR1 SGDLS, CDR2 YYNGEE. The CDR3 loop is CASSAYSSGNTIYF. The CDR3, as DNA: TGTGCCAGCAGCGCCTACTCCTCTGGAAACACCATATATTTT. Full variable domain (rest looked up from reference TRBV9 and TRBJ1-3): DSGVTQTPKHLITATGQRVTLRCSPRSGDLSVYWYQQSLDQGLQFLIQYYNGEERAKGNILERFSAQQFPDLHSELNLSSLELGDSALYFCASSAYSSGNTIYFGEGSWLTVV.

The V and J genes are TRBV2 and TRBJ2-1, with TRBD1 identical over 9 bases. The ends lost 6 bases at V and 1 base at J; junction bases unmatched: 4. Per germline, CDR1 SNHLY and CDR2 FYNNEI. This CDR3 has 15 residues. The CDR3 DNA follows: TGTGCCAGCAGGAGGACAGGGGAGTCCTACAATGAGCAGTTCTTC. Protein sequence: CASRRTGESYNEQFF. Together with reference TRBV2 and TRBJ2-1, the CDR3 gives the full variable domain: EPEVTQTPSHQVTQMGQEVILRCVPISNHLYFYWYRQILGQKVEFLVSFYNNEISEKSEIFDDQFSVERPDGSNFTLKIRSTKLEDSAMYFCASRRTGESYNEQFFGPGTRLTVL.

This clone was counted a single time. The chain combines TRBV5-1 with TRBJ2-4; D uncertain. V dropped 4 bases and J dropped 5 bases, with 13 bases sitting between them. Germline CDR1 is SGHRS and CDR2 is YFSETQ. The CDR3 sequence is 14 residues long. CDR3 DNA sequence: TGCGCCAGCAGCCCGCAAAGCTCCGAAAACATTCAGTACTTC. Protein product: CASSPQSSENIQYF.

The chain has TRBV12-5 and TRBJ2-1; D is undetermined. V was shortened by 1 base and J by 10 bases, with 8 bases between the two germline ends. CDR1 and CDR2 from the germline V gene are LGHNT and FRNRAP. There are 12 residues in the CDR3. Written as DNA, the CDR3 is TGTGCTAGTGGTTTGGCTTCTTGGGAGCAGTTCTTC. It is translated as CASGLASWEQFF.

The chain employs TRBV24-1 and TRBJ2-7; TRBD2 matches 12 bases. The V segment lost 0 bases and the J segment 9 bases; nucleotides outside the gene matches: 5. The CDR3 contains 15 residues. Looked up from germline, CDR1 is KGHDR and CDR2 is SFDVKD. CDR3 in DNA: TGTGCCACCAGTGATTTGACTAGCGGGGGGTTTCGGCAGTACTTC. Its protein product is CATSDLTSGGFRQYF.

The chain links TRBV7-2 to TRBJ2-1; 8 nucleotides align to TRBD1. With 3 bases clipped from V and 7 bases from J, the junction kept 5 bases outside the gene matches. CDR3 size: 14 residues. From germline, CDR1 is SGHTA and CDR2 FQGNSA. The CDR3 loop reads CASSFDRGGNEQFF. As DNA, the CDR3 is TGTGCCAGCAGCTTTGACAGGGGTGGTAATGAGCAGTTCTTC.

V usage is TRBV9 and J usage is TRBJ1-3; 11 bases are a match to TRBD1. In germline, CDR1 is SGDLS, CDR2 YYNGEE. V lost 6 bases, J lost 0 bases, and 5 bases stayed unmatched. The CDR3 is 16 residues long. The CDR3: CASTIGQGASGNTIYF. The CDR3 nucleotides are TGTGCCAGCACCATAGGACAGGGGGCCTCTGGAAACACCATATATTTT.

This clone came up once. DNA for the CDR3: TGTGCTAGTGGTTTTCTAGAGGCCACAGATACGCAGTATTTT. Translated: CASGFLEATDTQYF. The genes are TRBV12-5 and TRBJ2-3; D ambiguous. Trimming took 3 bases from V and 2 from J, leaving 9 bases between them. The CDR3 covers 14 residues. CDR1 LGHNT and CDR2 FRNRAP come from the germline V gene.

This chain links TRBV28 with TRBJ1-1; TRBD1 matches 7 bases. Germline V gene sequence: CDR1 MDHEN, CDR2 SYDVKM. The CDR3 spans 12 residues. Trimming removed 7 bases from V and 6 bases from J; junction bases left unmatched: 5. In DNA, the CDR3 is TGTGCCAGCACCCTGACAGGGTCTGAAGCTTTCTTT. It codes for CASTLTGSEAFF.

CDR3 in DNA: TGTGCCAGCAATAAAGTAGGGTTCAATCAGCCCCAGCATTTT. Translated: CASNKVGFNQPQHF. This rearrangement joins TRBV27 to TRBJ1-5, with D hard to call. The CDR3 length is 14 residues. The germline V gene has CDR1 MNHEY and CDR2 SMNVEV (reference sequence). Trimming left V 7 bases short and J 3 bases short, with 13 bases between.

The chain recombines TRBV3-1 (or the pseudogene TRBV3-2) with TRBJ1-1, with no clear D. The germline gives CDR1 LGHDT, CDR2 YNNKEL (reference sequence). V was shortened by 6 bases and J by 1 base, with 6 bases between the two germline ends. The CDR3 sequence is 12 residues long. Here the CDR3 DNA reads TGTGCCAGCAGTCGCACGAACACTGAAGCTTTCTTT. Encoded protein: CASSRTNTEAFF.

The gene calls are TRBV7-9 and TRBJ1-2; TRBD1 agrees at 8 bases. V trimming: 1 base; J trimming: 4 bases; junction bases outside the gene matches: 2. The CDR3 consists of 14 residues. Germline CDR1 is SEHNR and CDR2 is FQNEAQ (reference sequence). In nucleotides, the CDR3 is TGTGCCAGCAGCTTAGGACAGGGGTCCTATGGCTACACCTTC. Translated, it gives CASSLGQGSYGYTF.

J is TRBJ1-5 and V is TRBV2; D gene unclear. This CDR3 contains 13 residues. V lost 6 bases to trimming and J lost 0 bases, with 6 bases between them. The germline gives CDR1 SNHLY, CDR2 FYNNEI. The CDR3 DNA reads TGTGCCAGCAGGATTGATAGCAATCAGCCCCAGCATTTT. Translation: CASRIDSNQPQHF.

The V gene is TRBV3-1 (or the pseudogene TRBV3-2), the J gene TRBJ2-3; 9 bases are a match to TRBD1. J gave up 4 bases and V 2 bases, and 13 bases lay outside the gene matches. The CDR3 consists of 18 residues. The V gene's germline CDR1 is LGHDT and CDR2 YNNKEL (reference sequence). CDR3 bases: TGTGCCAGCAGCCAATTTGTCCGGGACAGGGTAAGCGCAGATACGCAGTATTTT. Translating gives CASSQFVRDRVSADTQYF.